The 16 T cell receptor beta chains in this list originate from one sample, sequenced in a study of blood T cell repertoires in COVID-19. Data came from immunoSEQ multiplex PCR; TCRdb stores just in-frame clones and leaves some out. Of roughly 60,000 clones in the sample, approximately 78% were seen once. Material: peripheral blood. These receptors originate from a human donor in a cohort sampled during active or convalescent COVID-19.

This chain's CDR3 is CASSLGQVAGYYNEQFF. CDR3 nucleotides: TGTGCCAGCAGCTTAGGGCAGGTAGCGGGGTACTACAATGAGCAGTTCTTC. The chain has TRBV11-3 and TRBJ2-1, with 8 bases lining up with TRBD2. The CDR3 has 17 residues. The junction had 8 bases not matched to a gene; V was cut back by 1 base and J by 3 bases. Germline-derived CDR1 and CDR2 are SGHNT and YENEEA. Full variable domain (outside the CDR3, taken from reference TRBV11-3 and TRBJ2-1): EAGVVQSPRYKIIEKKQPVAFWCNPISGHNTLYWYLQNLGQGPELLIRYENEEAVDDSQLPKDRFSAERLKGVDSTLKIQPAELGDSAVYLCASSLGQVAGYYNEQFFGPGTRLTVL.

The V gene is TRBV14, the J gene TRBJ2-2, with 11 bases that match TRBD2. Germline assignment: CDR1 SGHDN and CDR2 FVKESK. This CDR3 comprises 16 residues. V lost 4 bases, J lost 0 bases, and 1 base stayed unmatched. CDR3 nucleotides: TGTGCCAGCAGCCCTAGCGGGGGGTCGAACACCGGGGAGCTGTTTTTT. Protein sequence: CASSPSGGSNTGELFF.

J is TRBJ1-4 and V is TRBV4-1; TRBD1 matches 9 bases. The CDR3 extends over 16 amino acids. Germline lookup yields CDR1 MGHRA and CDR2 YSYEKL. The junction had 7 bases not matched to a gene; V was cut back by 0 bases and J by 8 bases. CDR3 region: CASSQDIGTGTEKLFF. CDR3 nucleotides: TGCGCCAGCAGCCAAGATATTGGGACAGGGACCGAAAAACTGTTTTTT.

V usage is TRBV7-2 and J usage is TRBJ2-1; 7 bases agree with TRBD1. Looked up from germline, CDR1 is SGHTA and CDR2 is FQGNSA. Losses at the gene ends were 3 bases for V and 5 bases for J; bases not matched to a gene: 10. This CDR3 is 16 amino acids long. The CDR3 sequence: CASSFLPGQPDNEQFF. In nucleotides, the CDR3 is TGTGCCAGCAGCTTCCTGCCGGGACAGCCAGACAATGAGCAGTTCTTC. Supplemented by reference TRBV7-2 and TRBJ2-1, the full variable domain reads GAGVSQSPSNKVTEKGKDVELRCDPISGHTALYWYRQSLGQGLEFLIYFQGNSAPDKSGLPSDRFSAERTGGSVSTLTIQRTQQEDSAVYLCASSFLPGQPDNEQFFGPGTRLTVL.

The chain links TRBV7-8 to TRBJ1-6, with D possibly matching TRBD1 (6 bases). Deletions cut 2 bases from V and 6 bases from J, with 17 bases between. CDR3 length equals 17 residues. CDR1 is SGHVS and CDR2 is FQNEAQ in the germline V gene. CDR3 coding DNA: TGTGCCAGCAGCTTAACAGGGAGAGGTTCCCCTAATTCACCCCTCCACTTT. Residues: CASSLTGRGSPNSPLHF.

This clone was counted a single time. For the CDR3, the DNA is TGTGCCAGCAGCTTAGTAGGACAGATGAACACTGAAGCTTTCTTT. This gives the protein CASSLVGQMNTEAFF. The chain couples TRBV7-2 to TRBJ1-1; possibly TRBD1 for D (6 bases). CDR1 is SGHTA and CDR2 is FQGNSA in the germline V gene. The CDR3 consists of 15 residues. Trimming shortened V by 1 base and J by 0 bases, and 9 bases separated the two germline ends.

V and J are TRBV12-3 or TRBV12-4 and TRBJ2-7, with 11 positions matching TRBD2. With V trimmed by 8 bases and J by 7 bases, 7 bases remained unmatched. The CDR3 spans 13 residues. DNA of the CDR3: TGTGCCAGCCTACTAGCGGGGGCGGGTGAGCAGTACTTC. Translating gives CASLLAGAGEQYF.

The genes are TRBV3-1 (or the pseudogene TRBV3-2) and TRBJ1-1; weak D call: TRBD1 (6 bases). The CDR3 has 13 amino acids. V lost 8 bases to trimming and J lost 0 bases, with 10 bases between them. The germline CDR1 and CDR2 sequences are LGHDT and YNNKEL (reference sequence). CDR3 DNA sequence: TGTGCCAGCGGGAGGGGGTTGAACACTGAAGCTTTCTTT. Its translation is CASGRGLNTEAFF.

The V gene is TRBV12-5, the J gene TRBJ2-3; no definite D call. This CDR3 has 14 residues. Germline assignment: CDR1 LGHNT and CDR2 FRNRAP. V was clipped by 3 bases and J by 8 bases, with 15 bases between them. The CDR3 reads CASGFFRLSGTQYF. The CDR3 DNA follows: TGTGCTAGTGGTTTTTTCCGCTTGAGTGGTACGCAGTATTTT. The whole variable domain, remainder taken from reference TRBV12-5 and TRBJ2-3, is DARVTQTPRHKVTEMGQEVTMRCQPILGHNTVFWYRQTMMQGLELLAYFRNRAPLDDSGMPKDRFSAEMPDATLATLKIQPSEPRDSAVYFCASGFFRLSGTQYFGPGTRLTVL.

The gene calls are TRBV7-8 and TRBJ1-5; TRBD1 is a possible D gene (6 bases). This CDR3 is 16 amino acids long. Germline values: CDR1 SGHVS, CDR2 FQNEAQ. Trimming stripped 1 base from V and 4 bases from J, with 14 bases between. The CDR3 DNA sequence: TGTGCCAGCAGCTTAGATATCCCTGGACAGAATCAGCCCCAGCATTTT. Translation: CASSLDIPGQNQPQHF.

The chain combines TRBV7-6 with TRBJ2-3; D uncertain. Trimming took 5 bases from V and 6 from J, leaving 12 bases between them. There are 13 residues in the CDR3. Germline loops: CDR1 SGHVS, CDR2 FNYEAQ. The CDR3 loop is CASSPPGGDTQYF. CDR3 nucleotide sequence: TGTGCCAGCAGCCCCCCAGGTGGGGATACGCAGTATTTT.

This rearrangement joins TRBV7-8 to TRBJ1-6; D gene uncertain. The CDR3 runs to 13 residues. Trimming stripped 1 base from V and 10 bases from J, with 8 bases between. From germline, CDR1 is SGHVS and CDR2 FQNEAQ. CDR3 nucleotides: TGTGCCAGCAGCTTAGACAGATGGTCACCCCTCCACTTT. Translated, it gives CASSLDRWSPLHF.

The genes are TRBV3-1 (or the pseudogene TRBV3-2) and TRBJ1-2; TRBD1 matches at 9 bases. Germline V CDR1 and CDR2: LGHDT, YNNKEL (reference sequence). The V and J ends lost 4 bases and 5 bases, in that order; junction bases with no gene match: 5. The CDR3 sequence is 14 residues long. In DNA, the CDR3 is TGTGCCAGCAGCCCAGCCGGGACAGGGTATGGCTACACCTTC. Amino acids: CASSPAGTGYGYTF.

V is TRBV19 and J is TRBJ2-2, with 9 bases matching TRBD1. Germline V gene lookup returns CDR1 LNHDA and CDR2 SQIVND (reference sequence). V was clipped by 11 bases and J by 4 bases; unmatched bases: 14. The CDR3 runs to 16 residues. The DNA for the CDR3 is TGTGCCTCTCAGAGCCGGGACAGGGTGGCCACCGGGGAGCTGTTTTTT. Translation: CASQSRDRVATGELFF. The complete variable domain, with remaining parts taken from reference TRBV19 and TRBJ2-2, reads DGGITQSPKYLFRKEGQNVTLSCEQNLNHDAMYWYRQDPGQGLRLIYYSQIVNDFQKGDIAEGYSVSREKKESFPLTVTSAQKNPTAFYLCASQSRDRVATGELFFGEGSRLTVL.

The chain is built from TRBV13 and TRBJ2-7; 7 positions agree with TRBD1. The germline V gene has CDR1 PRHDT and CDR2 FYEKMQ (reference sequence). V lost 3 bases and J lost 3; bases outside the gene matches: 5. CDR3 length: 14 amino acids. CDR3 sequence (DNA): TGTGCCAGCAGCTTGACAGGGCGAAGCTACGAGCAGTACTTC. This codes for CASSLTGRSYEQYF.

This sequence joins TRBV19 and TRBJ1-5, with 7 bases matching TRBD1. CDR1 and CDR2 from the germline V gene are LNHDA and SQIVND (reference sequence). The J segment lost 11 bases and the V segment lost 5 bases, leaving 12 bases of the junction unmatched. This CDR3 has 14 residues. For the CDR3, the DNA is TGTGCCAGTAGTCCCCAGGGGGTGATCACGTCCCAGCATTTT. The encoded protein is CASSPQGVITSQHF.